Listed here is a single T cell receptor (beta chain). The data derive from a study of blood T cell repertoires in COVID-19. CDR3 length: 13 residues. Germline-derived CDR1 and CDR2 are SGHTA and FQGTGA. Trimming stripped 5 bases from V and 5 bases from J, with 10 bases between. The repertoire was sequenced with immunoSEQ multiplex PCR; TCRdb's copy has only in-frame clones and lacks some. In the table there are approximately 270,000 clones, about 91% of which are singletons. The receptor was derived from a human donor in a cohort exposed to, infected with or recovered from COVID-19 (not recorded which). The donor label of this sample is uncertain. V gene TRBV7-3 combines with J gene TRBJ2-1; D unresolved. Sequencing was carried out using PBMCs or T cells enriched from blood (not recorded which). CDR3 in DNA: TGTGCCAGCAGCCGAGAGACTGACAATGAGCAGTTCTTC. This translates into CASSRETDNEQFF.